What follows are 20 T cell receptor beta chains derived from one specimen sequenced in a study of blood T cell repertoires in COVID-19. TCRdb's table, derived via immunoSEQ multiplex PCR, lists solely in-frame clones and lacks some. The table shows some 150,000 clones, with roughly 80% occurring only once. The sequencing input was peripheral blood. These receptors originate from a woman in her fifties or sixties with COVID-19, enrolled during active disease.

For the CDR3, the DNA is TGTGCCAGCAGTGTGGAACAGATGGGCACCGGGGAGCTGTTTTTT. As protein: CASSVEQMGTGELFF. The gene calls are TRBV2 and TRBJ2-2; D unresolved. This CDR3 is built from 15 residues. Germline V lookup: CDR1 SNHLY, CDR2 FYNNEI. Trimming shortened V by 4 bases and J by 4 bases, and 13 bases separated the two germline ends. The whole variable domain, filled in from reference TRBV2 and TRBJ2-2, reads EPEVTQTPSHQVTQMGQEVILRCVPISNHLYFYWYRQILGQKVEFLVSFYNNEISEKSEIFDDQFSVERPDGSNFTLKIRSTKLEDSAMYFCASSVEQMGTGELFFGEGSRLTVL.

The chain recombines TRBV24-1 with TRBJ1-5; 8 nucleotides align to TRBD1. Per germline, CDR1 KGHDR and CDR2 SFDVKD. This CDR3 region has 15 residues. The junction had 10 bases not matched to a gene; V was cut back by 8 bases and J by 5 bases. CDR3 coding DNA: TGTGCCACCACCAGCCGGGACAGGAAATATCAGCCCCAGCATTTT. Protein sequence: CATTSRDRKYQPQHF.

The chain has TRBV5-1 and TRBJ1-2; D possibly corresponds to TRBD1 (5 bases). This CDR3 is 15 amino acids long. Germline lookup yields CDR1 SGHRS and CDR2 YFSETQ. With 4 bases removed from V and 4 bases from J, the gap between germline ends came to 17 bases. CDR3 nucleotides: TGCGCCAGCAGCCTGTCGGGGGACGTGGGCTATGGCTACACCTTC. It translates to CASSLSGDVGYGYTF.

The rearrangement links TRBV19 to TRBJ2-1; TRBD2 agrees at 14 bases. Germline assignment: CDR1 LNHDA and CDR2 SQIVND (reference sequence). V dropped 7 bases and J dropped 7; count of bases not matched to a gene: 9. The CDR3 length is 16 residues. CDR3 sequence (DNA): TGTGCCAGTAACCAGGGAAGACTAGCGGGAGGGAATGAGCAGTTCTTC. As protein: CASNQGRLAGGNEQFF. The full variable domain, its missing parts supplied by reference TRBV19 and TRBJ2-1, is DGGITQSPKYLFRKEGQNVTLSCEQNLNHDAMYWYRQDPGQGLRLIYYSQIVNDFQKGDIAEGYSVSREKKESFPLTVTSAQKNPTAFYLCASNQGRLAGGNEQFFGPGTRLTVL.

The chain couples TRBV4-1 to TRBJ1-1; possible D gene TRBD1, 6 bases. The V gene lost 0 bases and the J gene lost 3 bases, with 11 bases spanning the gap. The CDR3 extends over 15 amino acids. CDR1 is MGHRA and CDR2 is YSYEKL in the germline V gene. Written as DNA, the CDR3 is TGCGCCAGCAGCCAAGAAGGAGGGGGGGACACTGAAGCTTTCTTT. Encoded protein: CASSQEGGGDTEAFF.

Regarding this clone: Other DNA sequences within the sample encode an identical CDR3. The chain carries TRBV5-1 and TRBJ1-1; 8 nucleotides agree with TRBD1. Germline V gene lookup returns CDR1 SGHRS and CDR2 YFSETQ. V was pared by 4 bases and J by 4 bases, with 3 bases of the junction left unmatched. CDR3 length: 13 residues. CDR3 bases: TGCGCCAGCAGCAGACAGGGGAGCACTGAAGCTTTCTTT. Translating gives CASSRQGSTEAFF.

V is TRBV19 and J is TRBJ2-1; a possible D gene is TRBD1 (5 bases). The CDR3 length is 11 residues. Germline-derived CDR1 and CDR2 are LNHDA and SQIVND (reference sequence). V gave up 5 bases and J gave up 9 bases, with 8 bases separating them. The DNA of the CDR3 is TGTGCCAGTAGTCCCAGGGCTGAGCAGTTCTTC. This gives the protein CASSPRAEQFF.

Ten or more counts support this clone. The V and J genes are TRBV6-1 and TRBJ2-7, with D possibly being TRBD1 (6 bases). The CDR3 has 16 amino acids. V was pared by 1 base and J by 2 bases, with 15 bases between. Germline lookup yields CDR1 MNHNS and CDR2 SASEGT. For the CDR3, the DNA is TGTGCCAGCAGTGAAGGGTGGGGGACACCTGCCTACGAGCAGTACGTC. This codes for CASSEGWGTPAYEQYV.

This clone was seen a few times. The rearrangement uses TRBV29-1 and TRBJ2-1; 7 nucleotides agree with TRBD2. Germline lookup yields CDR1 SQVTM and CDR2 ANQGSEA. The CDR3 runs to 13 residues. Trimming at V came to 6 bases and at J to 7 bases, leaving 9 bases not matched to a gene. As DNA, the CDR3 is TGCAGCGTAGGGACTACTTTTATGAATGAGCAGTTCTTC. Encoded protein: CSVGTTFMNEQFF.

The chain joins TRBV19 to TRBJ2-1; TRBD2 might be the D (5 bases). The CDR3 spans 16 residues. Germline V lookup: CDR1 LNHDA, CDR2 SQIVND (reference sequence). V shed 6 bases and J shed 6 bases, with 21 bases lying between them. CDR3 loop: CASSTLGLGISNEQFF. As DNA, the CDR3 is TGTGCCAGTAGCACCCTCGGACTCGGGATTAGCAATGAGCAGTTCTTC.

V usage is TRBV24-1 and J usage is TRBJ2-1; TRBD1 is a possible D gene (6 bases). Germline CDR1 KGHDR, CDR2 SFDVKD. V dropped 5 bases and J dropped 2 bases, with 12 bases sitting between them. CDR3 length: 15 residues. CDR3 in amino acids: CATSGRTATYNEQFF. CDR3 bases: TGTGCCACCAGTGGACGGACAGCCACCTACAATGAGCAGTTCTTC.

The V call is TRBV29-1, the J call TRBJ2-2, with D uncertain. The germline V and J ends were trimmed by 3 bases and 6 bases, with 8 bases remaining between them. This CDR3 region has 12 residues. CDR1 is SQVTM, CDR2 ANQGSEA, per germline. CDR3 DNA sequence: TGCAGCGTTGAGCGAGTGGCCGGGGAGCTGTTTTTT. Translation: CSVERVAGELFF.

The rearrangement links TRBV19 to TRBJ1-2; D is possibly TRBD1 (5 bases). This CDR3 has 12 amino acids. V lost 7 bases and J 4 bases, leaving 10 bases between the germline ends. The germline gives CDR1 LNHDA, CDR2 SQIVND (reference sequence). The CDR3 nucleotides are TGTGCCAGTAATCAGGGTTTCTATGGCTACACCTTC. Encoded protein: CASNQGFYGYTF.

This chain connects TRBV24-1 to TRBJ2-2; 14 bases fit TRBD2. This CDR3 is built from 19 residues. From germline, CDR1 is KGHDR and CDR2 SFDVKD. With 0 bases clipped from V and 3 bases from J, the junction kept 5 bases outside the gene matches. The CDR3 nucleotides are TGTGCCACCAGTGATTTGGGACTAGCGGGGGGAAGGGACACCGGGGAGCTGTTTTTT. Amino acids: CATSDLGLAGGRDTGELFF.

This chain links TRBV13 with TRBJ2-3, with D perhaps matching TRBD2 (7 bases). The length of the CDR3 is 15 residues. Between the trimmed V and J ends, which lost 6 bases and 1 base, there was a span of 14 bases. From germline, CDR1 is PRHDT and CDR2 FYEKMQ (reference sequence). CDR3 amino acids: CASSVRRGRTDTQYF. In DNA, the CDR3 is TGTGCCAGCAGTGTCCGGCGGGGGCGCACAGATACGCAGTATTTT. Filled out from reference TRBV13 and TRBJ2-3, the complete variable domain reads AAGVIQSPRHLIKEKRETATLKCYPIPRHDTVYWYQQGPGQDPQFLISFYEKMQSDKGSIPDRFSAQQFSDYHSELNMSSLELGDSALYFCASSVRRGRTDTQYFGPGTRLTVL.

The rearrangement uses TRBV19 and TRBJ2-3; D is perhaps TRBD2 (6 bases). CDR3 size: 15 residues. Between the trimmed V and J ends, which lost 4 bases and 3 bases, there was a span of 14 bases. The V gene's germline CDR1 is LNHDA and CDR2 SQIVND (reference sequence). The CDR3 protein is CASSRMGGITDTQYF. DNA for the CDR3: TGTGCCAGTAGTAGGATGGGGGGTATAACAGATACGCAGTATTTT. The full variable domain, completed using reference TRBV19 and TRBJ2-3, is DGGITQSPKYLFRKEGQNVTLSCEQNLNHDAMYWYRQDPGQGLRLIYYSQIVNDFQKGDIAEGYSVSREKKESFPLTVTSAQKNPTAFYLCASSRMGGITDTQYFGPGTRLTVL.

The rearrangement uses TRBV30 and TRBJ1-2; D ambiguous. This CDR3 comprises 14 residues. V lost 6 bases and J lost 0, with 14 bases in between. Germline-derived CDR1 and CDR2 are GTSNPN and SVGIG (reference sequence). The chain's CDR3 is CACHTDTSNYGYTF. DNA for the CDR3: TGTGCCTGTCATACAGATACCTCTAACTATGGCTACACCTTC.

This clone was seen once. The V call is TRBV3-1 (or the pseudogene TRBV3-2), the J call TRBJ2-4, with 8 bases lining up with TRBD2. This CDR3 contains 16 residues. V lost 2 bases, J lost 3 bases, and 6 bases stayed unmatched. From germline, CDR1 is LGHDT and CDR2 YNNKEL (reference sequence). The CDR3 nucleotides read TGTGCCAGCAGCCAAAGGACGGGAGGGTTCAAAAACATTCAGTACTTC. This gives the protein CASSQRTGGFKNIQYF.

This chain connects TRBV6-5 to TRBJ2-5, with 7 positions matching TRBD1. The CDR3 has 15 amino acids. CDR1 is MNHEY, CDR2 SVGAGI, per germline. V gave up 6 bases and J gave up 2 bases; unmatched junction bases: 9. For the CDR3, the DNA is TGTGCCAGCAGCCCCACAGGGGTCCCGCAAGAGACCCAGTACTTC. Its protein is CASSPTGVPQETQYF.

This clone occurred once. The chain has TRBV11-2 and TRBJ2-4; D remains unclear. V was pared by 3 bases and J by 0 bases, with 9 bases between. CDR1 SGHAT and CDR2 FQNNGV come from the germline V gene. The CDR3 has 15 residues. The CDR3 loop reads CASSFTRLAKNIQYF. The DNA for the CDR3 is TGTGCCAGCAGCTTCACGCGCCTAGCCAAAAACATTCAGTACTTC.